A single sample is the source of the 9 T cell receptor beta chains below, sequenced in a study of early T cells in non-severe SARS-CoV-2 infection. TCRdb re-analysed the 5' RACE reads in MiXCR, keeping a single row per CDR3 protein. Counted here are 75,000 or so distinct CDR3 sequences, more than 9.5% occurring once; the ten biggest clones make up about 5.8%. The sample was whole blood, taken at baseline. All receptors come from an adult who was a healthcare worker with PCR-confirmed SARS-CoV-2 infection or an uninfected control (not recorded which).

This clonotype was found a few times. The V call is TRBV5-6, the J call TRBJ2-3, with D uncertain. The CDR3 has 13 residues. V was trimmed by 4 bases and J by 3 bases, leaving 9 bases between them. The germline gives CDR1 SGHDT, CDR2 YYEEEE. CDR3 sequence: CASSLFATDTQYF. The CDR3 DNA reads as TGTGCCAGCAGCCTATTCGCGACAGATACGCAGTATTTT.

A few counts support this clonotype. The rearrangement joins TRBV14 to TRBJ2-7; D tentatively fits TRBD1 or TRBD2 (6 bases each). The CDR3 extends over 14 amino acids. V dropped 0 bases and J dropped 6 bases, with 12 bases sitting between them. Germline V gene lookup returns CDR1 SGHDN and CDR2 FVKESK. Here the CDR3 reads CASSQDQWGAEQYF. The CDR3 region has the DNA TGTGCCAGCAGCCAAGATCAATGGGGGGCCGAGCAGTACTTC.

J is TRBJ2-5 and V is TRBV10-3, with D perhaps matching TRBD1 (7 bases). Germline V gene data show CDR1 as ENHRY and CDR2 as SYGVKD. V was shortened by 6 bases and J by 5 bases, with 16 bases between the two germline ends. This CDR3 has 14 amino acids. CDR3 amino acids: CAIRQGGAGETQYF. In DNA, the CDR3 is TGTGCCATCAGGCAGGGGGGCGCCGGGGAGACCCAGTACTTC.

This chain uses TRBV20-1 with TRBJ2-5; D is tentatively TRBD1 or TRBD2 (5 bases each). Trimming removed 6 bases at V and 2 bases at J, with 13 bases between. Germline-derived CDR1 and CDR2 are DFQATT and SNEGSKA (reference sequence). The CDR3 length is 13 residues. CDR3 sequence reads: CSAYRDQQETQYF. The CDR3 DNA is TGCAGTGCGTACCGGGACCAGCAAGAGACCCAGTACTTC.

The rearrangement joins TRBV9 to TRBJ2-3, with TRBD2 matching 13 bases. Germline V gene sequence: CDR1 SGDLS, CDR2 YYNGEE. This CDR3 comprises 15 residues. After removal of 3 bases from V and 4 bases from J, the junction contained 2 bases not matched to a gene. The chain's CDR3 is CASSAGLAGPDTQYF. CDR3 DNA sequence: TGTGCCAGCAGCGCGGGACTAGCGGGGCCAGATACGCAGTATTTT.

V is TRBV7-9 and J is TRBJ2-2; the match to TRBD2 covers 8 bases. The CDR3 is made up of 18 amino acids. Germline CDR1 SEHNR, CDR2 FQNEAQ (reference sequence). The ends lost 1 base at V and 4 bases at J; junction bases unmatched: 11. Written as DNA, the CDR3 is TGTGCCAGCAGCTTAGAGTCTCGGCTAGCGGGCGTCACCGGGGAGCTGTTTTTT. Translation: CASSLESRLAGVTGELFF. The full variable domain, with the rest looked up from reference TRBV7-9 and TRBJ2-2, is DTGVSQNPRHKITKRGQNVTFRCDPISEHNRLYWYRQTLGQGPEFLTYFQNEAQLEKSRLLSDRFSAERPKGSFSTLEIQRTEQGDSAMYLCASSLESRLAGVTGELFFGEGSRLTVL.

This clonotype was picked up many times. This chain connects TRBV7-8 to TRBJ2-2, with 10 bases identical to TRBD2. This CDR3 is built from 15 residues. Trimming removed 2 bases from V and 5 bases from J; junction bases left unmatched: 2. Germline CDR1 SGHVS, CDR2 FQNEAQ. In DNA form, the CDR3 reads TGTGCCAGCAGCTTACTAGCGGGGGAAACCGGGGAGCTGTTTTTT. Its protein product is CASSLLAGETGELFF.

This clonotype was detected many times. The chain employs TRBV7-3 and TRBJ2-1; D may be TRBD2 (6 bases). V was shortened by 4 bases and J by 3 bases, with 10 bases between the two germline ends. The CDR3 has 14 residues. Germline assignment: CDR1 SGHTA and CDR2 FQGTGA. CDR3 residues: CASSSTSSYNEQFF. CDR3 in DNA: TGTGCCAGCAGCTCAACTAGCAGCTACAATGAGCAGTTCTTC.

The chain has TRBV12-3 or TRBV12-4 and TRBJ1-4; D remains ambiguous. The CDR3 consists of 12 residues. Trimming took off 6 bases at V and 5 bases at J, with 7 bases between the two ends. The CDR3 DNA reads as TGTGCCAGCAGCACCGGGAATGAAAAACTGTTTTTT. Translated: CASSTGNEKLFF.